A single sample gave rise to the 15 T cell receptor beta chains below, sequenced in a study of shared clonotypes between healthy human individuals. Positive CCR7 selection of CD45RO-negative cells yielded the naive CD8 cells, and terminally differentiated effector memory CD45RA+ cells were excluded. Profiling relied on immunoSEQ multiplex PCR, and the TCRdb table lists in-frame clones only, not all of them. The sample carries some 2 million clones, roughly 94% recorded once. The sequenced material came from naive CD8+ T cells sorted from blood. Receptors were obtained from a young man in good health.

In this sample, this clone turned up once. V gene TRBV5-1 combines with J gene TRBJ2-3; TRBD2 is a possible D gene (5 bases). Germline V gives CDR1 SGHRS, CDR2 YFSETQ. CDR3 size: 16 residues. V was trimmed by 0 bases and J by 2 bases, leaving 13 bases between them. The CDR3 loop is CASSLATGAATDTQYF. CDR3 DNA sequence: TGCGCCAGCAGCTTGGCCACCGGAGCGGCCACAGATACGCAGTATTTT.

The rearrangement uses TRBV30 and TRBJ2-7; TRBD1 aligns across 8 bases. CDR1 is GTSNPN and CDR2 is SVGIG in the germline V gene (reference sequence). V was clipped by 5 bases and J by 0 bases; unmatched bases: 6. This CDR3 has 14 amino acids. Here the CDR3 reads CAWGLGTGSYEQYF. In DNA form, the CDR3 reads TGTGCCTGGGGTCTCGGGACAGGCTCCTACGAGCAGTACTTC.

The chain employs TRBV29-1 and TRBJ1-1, with D perhaps TRBD1 (5 bases). Germline V gene sequence: CDR1 SQVTM, CDR2 ANQGSEA. Trimming took 2 bases from V and 3 from J, leaving 16 bases between them. The CDR3 is 15 amino acids. The CDR3 DNA reads as TGCAGCGTTGAATGGAGGCACAGGCACGACACTGAAGCTTTCTTT. Translated, it gives CSVEWRHRHDTEAFF.

The chain links TRBV9 to TRBJ2-1, with D unresolved. Trimming stripped 7 bases from V and 0 bases from J, with 8 bases between. CDR1 is SGDLS and CDR2 is YYNGEE in the germline V gene. The CDR3 loop spans 13 amino acids. The CDR3 nucleotides read TGTGCCAGCGGATCGAACTCCTACAATGAGCAGTTCTTC. It encodes CASGSNSYNEQFF.

On this clone: Other nucleotide sequences in the sample specify the same CDR3. The J gene is TRBJ2-7, the V gene TRBV13; 10 bases agree with TRBD1. J gave up 4 bases and V 6 bases, and 3 bases lay outside the gene matches. The germline gives CDR1 PRHDT, CDR2 FYEKMQ (reference sequence). The length of the CDR3 is 13 residues. The CDR3 coding sequence is TGTGCCAGCAGTTTGGGACAGGGGTACGAGCAGTACTTC. Its protein product is CASSLGQGYEQYF.

The rearrangement uses TRBV19 and TRBJ2-5, with D possibly being TRBD2 (6 bases). The CDR3 loop spans 15 amino acids. Germline CDR1 LNHDA, CDR2 SQIVND (reference sequence). Trimming left V 1 base short and J 2 bases short, with 11 bases between. The DNA of the CDR3 is TGTGCCAGTAGTATAGCGAGTGGGGGGCAAGAGACCCAGTACTTC. It encodes CASSIASGGQETQYF.

This clone was observed a single time. The chain employs TRBV27 and TRBJ2-1; no clear D. Trimming stripped 3 bases from V and 5 bases from J, with 14 bases between. Germline V CDR1 and CDR2: MNHEY, SMNVEV (reference sequence). This CDR3 spans 15 amino acids. This CDR3 reads CASSFGDPRDNEQFF. The DNA for the CDR3 is TGTGCCAGCAGTTTCGGCGACCCCCGCGACAATGAGCAGTTCTTC.

The chain joins TRBV2 to TRBJ1-2; D gene ambiguous. The germline V and J ends were trimmed by 8 bases and 7 bases, with 17 bases remaining between them. Germline-derived CDR1 and CDR2 are SNHLY and FYNNEI. CDR3 length: 13 amino acids. The CDR3 sequence is CASPSGALRGYTF. The CDR3 coding sequence is TGTGCCAGCCCATCAGGCGCGCTCCGTGGCTACACCTTC. The full variable domain, its missing parts supplied by reference TRBV2 and TRBJ1-2, is EPEVTQTPSHQVTQMGQEVILRCVPISNHLYFYWYRQILGQKVEFLVSFYNNEISEKSEIFDDQFSVERPDGSNFTLKIRSTKLEDSAMYFCASPSGALRGYTFGSGTRLTVV.

The V and J genes are TRBV19 and TRBJ1-1; 7 bases fit TRBD1. Trimming at V came to 5 bases and at J to 8 bases, leaving 8 bases not matched to a gene. The V gene's germline CDR1 is LNHDA and CDR2 SQIVND (reference sequence). The CDR3 spans 13 residues. The CDR3 is CASSSRQGGEAFF. The CDR3 bases are TGTGCCAGTAGTTCCCGACAGGGAGGCGAAGCTTTCTTT. Variable domain in full (rest from reference TRBV19 and TRBJ1-1): DGGITQSPKYLFRKEGQNVTLSCEQNLNHDAMYWYRQDPGQGLRLIYYSQIVNDFQKGDIAEGYSVSREKKESFPLTVTSAQKNPTAFYLCASSSRQGGEAFFGQGTRLTVV.

The chain recombines TRBV4-3 with TRBJ2-1; D perhaps matches TRBD1 (6 bases). CDR1 and CDR2 from the germline V gene are LGHNA and YSLEER. The CDR3 length is 16 residues. V was trimmed by 0 bases and J by 5 bases, leaving 14 bases between them. For the CDR3, the DNA is TGCGCCAGCAGCCAAGAATGGCAGGGGTGGGACAATGAGCAGTTCTTC. Protein product: CASSQEWQGWDNEQFF.

The chain has TRBV6-5 and TRBJ2-7; 10 bases agree with TRBD2. Germline CDR1 MNHEY, CDR2 SVGAGI. CDR3 length: 13 residues. J was trimmed by 3 bases and V by 8 bases; bases with no gene match: 4. For the CDR3, the DNA is TGTGCCAGCGGGACTAGCGACAACTACGAGCAGTACTTC. Protein sequence: CASGTSDNYEQYF.

The gene calls are TRBV9 and TRBJ2-5; a possible D gene is TRBD1 (6 bases). Per germline, CDR1 SGDLS and CDR2 YYNGEE. The V end lost 4 bases, the J end lost 0 bases, and 13 bases lay between the germline ends. The CDR3 runs 15 residues. The CDR3 nucleotides are TGTGCCAGCAGCCCCCGCCGGACAGACCAAGAGACCCAGTACTTC. This translates into CASSPRRTDQETQYF.

Concerning this clone itself: This specimen includes other DNA sequences encoding the same CDR3. The chain couples TRBV4-1 to TRBJ2-7; tentative D call: TRBD1 (5 bases). Germline CDR1 MGHRA, CDR2 YSYEKL. Trimming removed 4 bases from V and 0 bases from J, with 10 bases in between. The CDR3 has 14 residues. Written as DNA, the CDR3 is TGCGCCAGCAGCCTTTCCGACAGCTCCTACGAGCAGTACTTC. This gives the protein CASSLSDSSYEQYF.

CDR3 protein: CASSFRQGYEQYF. Here the CDR3 DNA reads TGTGCCAGCAGCTTTAGACAGGGGTACGAGCAGTACTTC. V usage is TRBV5-8 and J usage is TRBJ2-7; TRBD1 matches 8 bases. The V gene's germline CDR1 is SGHTS and CDR2 YDEGEE. The CDR3 is 13 amino acids. The junction had 2 bases not matched to a gene; V was cut back by 2 bases and J by 4 bases.

The genes are TRBV11-2 and TRBJ2-7; D is unresolved. Per germline, CDR1 SGHAT and CDR2 FQNNGV. The CDR3 length is 12 residues. Trimming took 1 base from V and 6 from J, leaving 7 bases between them. CDR3 coding DNA: TGTGCCAGCAGCTTAGTAGGTGGCGAGCAGTACTTC. Translating gives CASSLVGGEQYF. The full variable domain, rest sourced from reference TRBV11-2 and TRBJ2-7, is EAGVAQSPRYKIIEKRQSVAFWCNPISGHATLYWYQQILGQGPKLLIQFQNNGVVDDSQLPKDRFSAERLKGVDSTLKIQPAKLEDSAVYLCASSLVGGEQYFGPGTRLTVT.